The clone carrying this T cell receptor beta chain was found a few times. This specimen belongs to a study of T-cell reconstitution after alpha-beta-depleted transplantation in children. The V and J ends lost 1 base and 1 base, in that order; junction bases with no gene match: 5. The CDR3 is 15 residues long. Germline CDR1 reads DFQATT; CDR2 reads SNEGSKA (reference sequence). This sample's TCRbeta library carried unique molecular identifier barcodes. TCRdb reanalysed the PCR reads using MiXCR and keeps one entry per CDR3 protein. The repertoire has about 980,000 distinct CDR3 sequences, around 30% of them found once; the top ten carry about 28%.

The chain recombines TRBV20-1 with TRBJ2-5, with 8 positions matching TRBD1. This TCR was sampled from a boy under three years old who had a stem cell transplant for SCID, so the T cells may come from the graft donor. The sample in question was PBMCs, mostly from graft donor cells, obtained 360 days after TCRalphabeta/CD19-depleted stem cell transplant. The CDR3 DNA is TGCAGTGCTAGAGTGGGGACAGGACTCCAAGAGACCCAGTACTTC. Its translation is CSARVGTGLQETQYF.